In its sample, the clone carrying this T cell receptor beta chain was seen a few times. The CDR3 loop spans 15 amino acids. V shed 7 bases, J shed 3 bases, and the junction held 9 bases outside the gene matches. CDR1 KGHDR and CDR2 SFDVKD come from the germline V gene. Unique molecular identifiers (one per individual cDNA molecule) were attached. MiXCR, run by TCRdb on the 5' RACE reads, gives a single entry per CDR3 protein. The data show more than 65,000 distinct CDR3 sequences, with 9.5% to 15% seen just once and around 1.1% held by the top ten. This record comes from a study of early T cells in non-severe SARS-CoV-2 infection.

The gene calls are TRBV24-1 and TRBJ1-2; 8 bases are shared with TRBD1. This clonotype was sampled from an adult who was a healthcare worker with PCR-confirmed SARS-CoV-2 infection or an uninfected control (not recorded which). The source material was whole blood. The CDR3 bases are TGTGCCACCAGCCAGTCAGGGGGCCCGGACTATGGCTACACCTTC. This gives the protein CATSQSGGPDYGYTF.